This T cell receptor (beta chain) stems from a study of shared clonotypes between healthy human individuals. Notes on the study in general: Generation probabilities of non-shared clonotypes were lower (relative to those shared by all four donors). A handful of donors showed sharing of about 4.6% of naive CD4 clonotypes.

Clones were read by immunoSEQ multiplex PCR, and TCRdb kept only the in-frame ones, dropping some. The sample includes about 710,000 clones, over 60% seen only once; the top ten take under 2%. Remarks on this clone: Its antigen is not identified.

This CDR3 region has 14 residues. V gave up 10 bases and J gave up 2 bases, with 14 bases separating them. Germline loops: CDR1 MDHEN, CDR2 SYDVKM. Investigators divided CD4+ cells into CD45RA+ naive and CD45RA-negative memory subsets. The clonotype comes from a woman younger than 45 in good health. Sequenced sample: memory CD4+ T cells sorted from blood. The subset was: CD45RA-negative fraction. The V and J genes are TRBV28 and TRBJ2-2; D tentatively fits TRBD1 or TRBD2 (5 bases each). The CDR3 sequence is CATAPGPNTGELFF. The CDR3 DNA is TGTGCCACCGCACCGGGACCAAACACCGGGGAGCTGTTTTTT.